This T cell receptor (beta chain) stems from a study of T cells in Graves' hyperthyroidism and ophthalmopathy. The study's findings and limits: Blood shared most expanded thyroid clonotypes above 0.001. Before onset, by a median of about seven months, the model predicted ophthalmopathy.

The table lists this clonotype with many counts. Its antigen is not identified. The CDR3 is 14 residues long. Looked up from germline, CDR1 is SGHTA and CDR2 is FQGNSA. Trimming removed 4 bases at V and 0 bases at J, with 9 bases between. RNA transcripts provided the source from which TCR beta CDR3 regions were amplified. TCR CDR3 underwent first-round RT-PCR with the HTBI primer set. From the multiplex PCR reads, TCRdb called clonotypes with MiXCR, one entry per CDR3 protein. The sample lists a few hundred thousand distinct CDR3 sequences, roughly 18% occurring once. The study left out patients who had uncontrolled infection, other autoimmune disease, pregnancy or lactation.

Sequencing used blood. The chain joins TRBV7-2 to TRBJ2-5; a weak D match, TRBD2 (5 bases). The sequence came from a young man with Graves' ophthalmopathy. CDR3 sequence reads: CASSSLGYQETQYF. CDR3 bases: TGTGCCAGCAGCTCACTAGGGTACCAAGAGACCCAGTACTTC.